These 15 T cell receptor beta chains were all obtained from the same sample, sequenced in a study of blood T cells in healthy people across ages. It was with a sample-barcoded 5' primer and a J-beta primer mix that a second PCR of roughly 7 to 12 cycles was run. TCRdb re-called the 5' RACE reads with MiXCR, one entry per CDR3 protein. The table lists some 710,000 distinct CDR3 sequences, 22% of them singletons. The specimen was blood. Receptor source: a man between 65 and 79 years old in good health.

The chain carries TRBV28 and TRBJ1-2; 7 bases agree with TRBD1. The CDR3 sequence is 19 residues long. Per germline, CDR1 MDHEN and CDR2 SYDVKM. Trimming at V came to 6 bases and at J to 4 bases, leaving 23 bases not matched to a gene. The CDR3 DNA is TGTGCCAGCAGAGACCGGCTTGGGGCAGGGGGTGGATCGGGCTATGGCTACACCTTC. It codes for CASRDRLGAGGGSGYGYTF.

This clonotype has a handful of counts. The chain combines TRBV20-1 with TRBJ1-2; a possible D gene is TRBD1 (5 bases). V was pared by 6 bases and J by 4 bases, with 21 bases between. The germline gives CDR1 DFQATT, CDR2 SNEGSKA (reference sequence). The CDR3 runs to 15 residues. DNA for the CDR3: TGCAGTGCCCTCCCGCGGGGAGGGGAGGGCTATGGCTACACCTTC. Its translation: CSALPRGGEGYGYTF.

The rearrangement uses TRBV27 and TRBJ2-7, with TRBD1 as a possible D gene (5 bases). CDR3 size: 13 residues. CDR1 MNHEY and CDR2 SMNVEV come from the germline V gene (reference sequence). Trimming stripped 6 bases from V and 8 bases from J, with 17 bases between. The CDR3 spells CASSEPTVIKQYF. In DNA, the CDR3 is TGTGCCAGCAGCGAACCGACAGTTATCAAGCAGTACTTC.

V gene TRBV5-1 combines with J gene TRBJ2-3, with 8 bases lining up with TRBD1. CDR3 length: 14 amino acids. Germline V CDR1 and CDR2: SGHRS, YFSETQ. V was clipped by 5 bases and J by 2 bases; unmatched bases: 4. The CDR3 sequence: CASSMDRDTDTQYF. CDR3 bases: TGCGCCAGCAGTATGGACAGGGACACAGATACGCAGTATTTT.

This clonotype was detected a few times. The CDR3 DNA sequence: TGTGCCAGCAGCTTATCAGGGCTCACCGGGGAGCTGTTTTTT. It specifies CASSLSGLTGELFF. J is TRBJ2-2 and V is TRBV7-3; TRBD1 might be the D (5 bases). Looked up from germline, CDR1 is SGHTA and CDR2 is FQGTGA. Trimming removed 2 bases from V and 4 bases from J, with 8 bases in between. The CDR3 covers 14 residues.

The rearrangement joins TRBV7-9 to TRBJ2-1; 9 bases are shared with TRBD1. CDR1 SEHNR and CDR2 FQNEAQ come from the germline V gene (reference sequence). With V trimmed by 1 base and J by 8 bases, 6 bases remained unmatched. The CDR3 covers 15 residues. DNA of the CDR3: TGTGCCAGCAGCTTAGGGACAGGGGCAGGGTATGAGCAGTTCTTC. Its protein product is CASSLGTGAGYEQFF.

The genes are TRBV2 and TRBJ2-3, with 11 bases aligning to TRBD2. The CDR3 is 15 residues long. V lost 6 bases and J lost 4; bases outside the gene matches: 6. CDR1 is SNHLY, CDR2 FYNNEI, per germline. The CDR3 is CASSALAGGSDTQYF. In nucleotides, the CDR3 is TGTGCCAGCAGCGCCCTAGCGGGAGGATCAGATACGCAGTATTTT.

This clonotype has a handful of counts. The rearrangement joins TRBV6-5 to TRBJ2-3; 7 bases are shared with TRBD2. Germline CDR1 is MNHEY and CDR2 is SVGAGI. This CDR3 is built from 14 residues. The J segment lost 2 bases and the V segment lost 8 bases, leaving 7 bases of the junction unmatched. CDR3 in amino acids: CASRSRGSTDTQYF. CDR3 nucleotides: TGTGCCAGCCGTTCGCGGGGGTCCACAGATACGCAGTATTTT.

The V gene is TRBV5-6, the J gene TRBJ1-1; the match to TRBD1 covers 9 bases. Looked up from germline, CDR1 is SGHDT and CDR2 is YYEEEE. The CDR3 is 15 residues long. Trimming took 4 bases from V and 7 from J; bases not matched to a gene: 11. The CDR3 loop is CASSGSGTGTREAFF. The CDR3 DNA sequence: TGTGCCAGCAGCGGTTCCGGGACAGGGACTCGTGAAGCTTTCTTT.

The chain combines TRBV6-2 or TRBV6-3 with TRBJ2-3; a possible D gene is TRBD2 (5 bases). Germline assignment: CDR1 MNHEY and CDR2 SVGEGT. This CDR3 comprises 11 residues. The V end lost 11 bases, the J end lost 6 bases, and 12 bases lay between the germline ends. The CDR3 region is CAARRSDTQYF. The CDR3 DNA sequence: TGTGCCGCGCGGAGGTCGGATACGCAGTATTTT.

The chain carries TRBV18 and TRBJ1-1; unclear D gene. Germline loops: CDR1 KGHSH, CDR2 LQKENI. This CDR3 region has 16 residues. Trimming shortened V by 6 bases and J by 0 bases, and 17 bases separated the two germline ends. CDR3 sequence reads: CASSPNLKLLNTEAFF. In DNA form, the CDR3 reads TGTGCCAGCTCGCCCAACCTGAAACTCCTGAACACTGAAGCTTTCTTT.

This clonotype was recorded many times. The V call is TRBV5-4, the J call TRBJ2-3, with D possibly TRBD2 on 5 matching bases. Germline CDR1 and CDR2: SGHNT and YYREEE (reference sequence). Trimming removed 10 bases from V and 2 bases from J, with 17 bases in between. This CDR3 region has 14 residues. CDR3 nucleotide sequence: TGTGCCTGGGAAATGAGCGGAATCACAGATACGCAGTATTTT. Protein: CAWEMSGITDTQYF.

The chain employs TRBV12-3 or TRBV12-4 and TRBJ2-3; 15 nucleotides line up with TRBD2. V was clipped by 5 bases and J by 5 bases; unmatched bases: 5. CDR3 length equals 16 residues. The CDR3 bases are TGTGCCAGCAGTACTAGGACTAGCGGGGGGGGAGATACGCAGTATTTT. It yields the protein CASSTRTSGGGDTQYF.

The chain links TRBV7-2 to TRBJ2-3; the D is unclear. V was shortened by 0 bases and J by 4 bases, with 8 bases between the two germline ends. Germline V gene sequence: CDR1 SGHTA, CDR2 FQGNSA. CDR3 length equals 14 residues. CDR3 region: CASSLARYPDTQYF. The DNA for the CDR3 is TGTGCCAGCAGCTTAGCGAGATACCCAGATACGCAGTATTTT.

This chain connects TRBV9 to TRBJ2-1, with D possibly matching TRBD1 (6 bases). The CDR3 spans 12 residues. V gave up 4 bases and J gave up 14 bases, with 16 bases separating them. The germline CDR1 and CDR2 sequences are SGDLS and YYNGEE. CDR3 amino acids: CASSSLDSPKFF. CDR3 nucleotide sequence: TGTGCCAGCAGCTCCTTGGACAGCCCTAAGTTCTTC.